Given below is one T cell receptor beta chain in context. Antigen specificity is unknown. This sample is drawn from a study of CD4+ T cells in melanoma. Clones were read by immunoSEQ multiplex PCR, and TCRdb kept only the in-frame ones, dropping some. In the table there are 15,000 to 20,000 clones, 80% to 90% of which are singletons. Overall study results and limits: Diverse differentiation states were reported for melanoma neoantigen-specific CD4+ T cells.

Germline CDR1 is SGHKS and CDR2 is YYEKEE (reference sequence). The junction had 8 bases not matched to a gene; V was cut back by 4 bases and J by 8 bases. CDR3 size: 14 residues. This sequence was found in a human donor with melanoma. This chain links TRBV5-5 with TRBJ1-4; 7 bases are a match to TRBD1. Sequenced: cells from a culture (not recorded whether cultured in vitro). The CDR3 bases are TGTGCCAGCAGCGGACAGGCTTTGGGGGAAAAACTGTTTTTT. Its translation: CASSGQALGEKLFF.